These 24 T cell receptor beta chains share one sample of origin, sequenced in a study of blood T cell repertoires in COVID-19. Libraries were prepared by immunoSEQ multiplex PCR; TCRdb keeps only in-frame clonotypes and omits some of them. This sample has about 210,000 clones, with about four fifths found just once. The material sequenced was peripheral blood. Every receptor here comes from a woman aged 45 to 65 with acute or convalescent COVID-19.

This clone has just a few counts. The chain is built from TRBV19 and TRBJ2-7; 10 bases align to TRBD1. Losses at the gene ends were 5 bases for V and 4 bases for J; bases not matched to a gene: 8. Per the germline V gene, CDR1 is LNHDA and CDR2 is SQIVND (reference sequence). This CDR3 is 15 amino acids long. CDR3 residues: CASSSPGTGEYEQYF. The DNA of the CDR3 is TGTGCCAGTAGTTCACCAGGGACAGGGGAGTACGAGCAGTACTTC.

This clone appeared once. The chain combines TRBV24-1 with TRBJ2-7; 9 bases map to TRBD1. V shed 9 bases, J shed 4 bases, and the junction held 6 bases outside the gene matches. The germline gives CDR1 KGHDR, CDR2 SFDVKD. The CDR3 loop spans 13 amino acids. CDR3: CATPGTGRYEQYF. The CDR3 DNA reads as TGTGCCACCCCCGGGACAGGGCGGTACGAGCAGTACTTC.

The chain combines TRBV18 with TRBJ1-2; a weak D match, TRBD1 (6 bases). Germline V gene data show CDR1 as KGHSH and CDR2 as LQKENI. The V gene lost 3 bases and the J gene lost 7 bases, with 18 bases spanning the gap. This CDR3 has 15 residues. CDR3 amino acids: CASSPQGTGNGGYTF. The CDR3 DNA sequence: TGTGCCAGCTCACCCCAAGGAACAGGGAACGGTGGCTACACCTTC.

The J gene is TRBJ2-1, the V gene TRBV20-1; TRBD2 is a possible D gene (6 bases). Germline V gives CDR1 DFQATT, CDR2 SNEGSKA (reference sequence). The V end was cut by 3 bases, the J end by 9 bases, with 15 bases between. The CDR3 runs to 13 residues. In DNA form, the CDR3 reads TGCAGTGCTAGTGTACCCGGGACTGGTGAGCAGTTCTTC. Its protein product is CSASVPGTGEQFF.

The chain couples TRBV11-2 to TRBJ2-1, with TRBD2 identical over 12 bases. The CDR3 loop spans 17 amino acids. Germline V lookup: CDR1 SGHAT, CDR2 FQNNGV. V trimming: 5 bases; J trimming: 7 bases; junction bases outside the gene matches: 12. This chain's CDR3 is CASSPRLAGVGKNEQFF. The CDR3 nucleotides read TGTGCCAGCAGCCCAAGACTAGCGGGAGTGGGGAAGAATGAGCAGTTCTTC.

This chain's CDR3 is CASTSPQNTQYF. DNA of the CDR3: TGTGCCTCCACGTCCCCTCAGAATACGCAGTATTTT. This rearrangement joins TRBV6-5 to TRBJ2-3; D gene unclear. V was clipped by 11 bases and J by 7 bases, with 16 bases between them. This CDR3 contains 12 residues. CDR1 MNHEY and CDR2 SVGAGI come from the germline V gene.

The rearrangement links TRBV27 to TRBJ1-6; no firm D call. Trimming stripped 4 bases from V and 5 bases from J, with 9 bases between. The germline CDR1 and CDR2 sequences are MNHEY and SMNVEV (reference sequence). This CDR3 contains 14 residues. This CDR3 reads CASSYASNNSPLHF. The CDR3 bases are TGTGCCAGCAGTTACGCAAGCAATAATTCACCCCTCCACTTT.

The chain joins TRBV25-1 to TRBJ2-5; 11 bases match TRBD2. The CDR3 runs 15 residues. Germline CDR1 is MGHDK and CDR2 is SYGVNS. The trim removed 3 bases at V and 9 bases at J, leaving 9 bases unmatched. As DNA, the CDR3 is TGTGCCAGCAGTGAGACGACTAGCGGGAATGAGGCCCAGTACTTC. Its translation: CASSETTSGNEAQYF.

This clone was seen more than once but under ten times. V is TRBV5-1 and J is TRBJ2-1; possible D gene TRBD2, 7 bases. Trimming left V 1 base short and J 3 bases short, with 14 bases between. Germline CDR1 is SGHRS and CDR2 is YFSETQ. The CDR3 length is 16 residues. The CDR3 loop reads CASSLRAGGHYNEQFF. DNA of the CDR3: TGCGCCAGCAGCTTGCGGGCCGGGGGGCACTACAATGAGCAGTTCTTC.

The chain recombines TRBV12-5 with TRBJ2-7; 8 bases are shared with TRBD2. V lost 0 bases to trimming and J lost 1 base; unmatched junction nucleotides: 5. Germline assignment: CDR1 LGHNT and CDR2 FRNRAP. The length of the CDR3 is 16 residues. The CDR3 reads CASGLVGGGGSYEQYF. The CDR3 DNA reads TGTGCTAGTGGTTTGGTTGGAGGCGGGGGGTCCTACGAGCAGTACTTC.

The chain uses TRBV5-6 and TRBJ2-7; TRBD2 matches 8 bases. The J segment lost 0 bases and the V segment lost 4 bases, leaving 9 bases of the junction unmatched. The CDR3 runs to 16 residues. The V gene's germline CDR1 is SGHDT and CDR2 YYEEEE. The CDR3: CASSQPSGLSSYEQYF. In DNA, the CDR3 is TGTGCCAGCAGCCAACCTAGCGGGTTAAGCTCCTACGAGCAGTACTTC.

The CDR3 reads CASSVFFGANYGYTF. The CDR3 nucleotides read TGTGCCAGCAGTGTCTTTTTTGGAGCTAACTATGGCTACACCTTC. The chain recombines TRBV6-4 with TRBJ1-2; D is undetermined. The length of the CDR3 is 15 residues. V was shortened by 4 bases and J by 0 bases, with 12 bases between the two germline ends. Germline CDR1 MRHNA, CDR2 SNTAGT.

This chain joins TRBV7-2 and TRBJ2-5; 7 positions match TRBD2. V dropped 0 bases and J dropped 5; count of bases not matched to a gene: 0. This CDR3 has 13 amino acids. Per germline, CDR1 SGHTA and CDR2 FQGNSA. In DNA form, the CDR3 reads TGTGCCAGCAGCTTAGCCGGGAGGGAGACCCAGTACTTC. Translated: CASSLAGRETQYF.

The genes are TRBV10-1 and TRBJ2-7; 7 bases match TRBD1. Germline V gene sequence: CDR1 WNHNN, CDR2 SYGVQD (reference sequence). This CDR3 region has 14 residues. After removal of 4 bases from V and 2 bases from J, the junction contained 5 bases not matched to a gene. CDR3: CASSAGDSPYEQYF. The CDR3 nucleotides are TGCGCCAGCAGTGCCGGGGACAGTCCCTACGAGCAGTACTTC.

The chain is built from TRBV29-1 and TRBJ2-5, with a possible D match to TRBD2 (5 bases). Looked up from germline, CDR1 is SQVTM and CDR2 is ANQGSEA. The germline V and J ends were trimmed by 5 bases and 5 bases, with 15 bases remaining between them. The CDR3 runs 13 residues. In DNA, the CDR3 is TGCAGCGTTCAGGACTTCGCCCGGGAGACCCAGTACTTC. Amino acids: CSVQDFARETQYF.

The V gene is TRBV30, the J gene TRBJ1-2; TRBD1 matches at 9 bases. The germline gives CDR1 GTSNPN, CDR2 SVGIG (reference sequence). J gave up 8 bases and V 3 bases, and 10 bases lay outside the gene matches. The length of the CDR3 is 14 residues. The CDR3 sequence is CAWRENRGLKGYTF. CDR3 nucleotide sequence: TGTGCCTGGAGGGAGAACAGGGGGCTAAAGGGCTACACCTTC.

The CDR3 reads CASSPGGSYEQYF. As DNA, the CDR3 is TGTGCCAGCAGCCCAGGGGGATCCTACGAGCAGTACTTC. V and J are TRBV11-3 and TRBJ2-7; 7 positions match TRBD1. CDR1 is SGHNT, CDR2 YENEEA, per germline. This CDR3 comprises 13 residues. The V segment lost 5 bases and the J segment 1 base; nucleotides outside the gene matches: 2.

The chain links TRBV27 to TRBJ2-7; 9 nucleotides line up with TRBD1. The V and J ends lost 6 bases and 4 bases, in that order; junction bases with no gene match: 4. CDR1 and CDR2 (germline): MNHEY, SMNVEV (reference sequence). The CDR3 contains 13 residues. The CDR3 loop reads CASRKGQGYEQYF. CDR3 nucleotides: TGTGCCAGCAGAAAGGGACAGGGTTACGAGCAGTACTTC.

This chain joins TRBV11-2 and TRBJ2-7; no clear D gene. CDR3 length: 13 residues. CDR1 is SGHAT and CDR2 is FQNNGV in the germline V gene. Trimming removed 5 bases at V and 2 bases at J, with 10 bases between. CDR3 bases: TGTGCCAGCAGCCGCCGTGAGACCTACGAGCAGTACTTC. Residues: CASSRRETYEQYF.

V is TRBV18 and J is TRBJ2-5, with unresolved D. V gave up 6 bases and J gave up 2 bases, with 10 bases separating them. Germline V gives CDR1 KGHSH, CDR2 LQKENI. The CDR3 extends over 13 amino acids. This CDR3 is CASSPGLQETQYF. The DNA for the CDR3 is TGTGCCAGCTCGCCCGGGTTGCAAGAGACCCAGTACTTC.

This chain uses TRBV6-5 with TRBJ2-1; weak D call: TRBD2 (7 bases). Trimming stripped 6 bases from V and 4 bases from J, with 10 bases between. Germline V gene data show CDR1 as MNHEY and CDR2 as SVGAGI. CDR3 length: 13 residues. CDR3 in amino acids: CASSKGGYNEQFF. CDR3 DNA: TGTGCCAGCAGCAAGGGGGGGTACAATGAGCAGTTCTTC.

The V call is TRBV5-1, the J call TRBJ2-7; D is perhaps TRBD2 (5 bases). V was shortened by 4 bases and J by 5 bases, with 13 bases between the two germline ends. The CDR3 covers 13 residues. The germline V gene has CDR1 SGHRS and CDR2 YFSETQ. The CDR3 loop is CASSPPDGDEQYF. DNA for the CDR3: TGCGCCAGCAGCCCTCCTGACGGGGACGAGCAGTACTTC.

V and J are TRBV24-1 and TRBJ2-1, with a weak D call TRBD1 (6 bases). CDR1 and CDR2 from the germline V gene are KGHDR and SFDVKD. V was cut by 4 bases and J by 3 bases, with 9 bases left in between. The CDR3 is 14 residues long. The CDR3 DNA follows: TGTGCCACCAGTGAGGACAGATTCTACAATGAGCAGTTCTTC. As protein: CATSEDRFYNEQFF.

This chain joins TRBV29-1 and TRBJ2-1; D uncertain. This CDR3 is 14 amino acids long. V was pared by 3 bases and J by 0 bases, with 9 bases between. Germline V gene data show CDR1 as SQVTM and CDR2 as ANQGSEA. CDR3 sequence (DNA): TGCAGCGTTGATAGCAGTATCTCCTACAATGAGCAGTTCTTC. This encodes CSVDSSISYNEQFF.